The clone carrying this TCR beta chain appeared a single time. Its matching antigen is unknown. One junction end disagrees with the germline gene, perhaps due to a read error. The roughly 19-33 mg bulk tissue piece was not sorted before simultaneous RNA and DNA extraction. Every tumor sample held more than 80% viable tumor cells. This record comes from a study of tumor-infiltrating lymphocytes in primary liver carcinoma. Study results and limitations: Just about 7.5-25% of leading clones were found in every one of five regions.

There are 15 residues in the CDR3. Germline CDR1 is PRHDT and CDR2 is FYEKMQ (reference sequence). From about 530 ng total RNA, TCR beta cDNA was generated with a primer in the constant region. ARM-PCR, slightly modified, supplied the TCR beta libraries through three nested multiplex PCR rounds. Use of TRBV1-TRBV30 forward primers with a C-beta reverse primer characterized the first two PCR rounds, which lasted roughly 11 cycles each. MiXCR, run by TCRdb on the multiplex PCR reads, gives a single entry per CDR3 protein. The sample includes fewer than 250,000 distinct CDR3 sequences, approximately 80% of them seen just once.

The chain is built from TRBV13 and TRBJ2-6; maybe TRBD2 (5 bases). Source material: tumor tissue from primary liver carcinoma. This clonotype was sampled from a man in his forties or fifties with primary liver carcinoma and hepatitis B virus infection. The CDR3 region has the DNA TGTGTCAGCGGCTCGGGGAGTTCTGGGGCCAACGTCCTGACTTTC. Its protein product is CVSGSGSSGANVLTF. The full variable domain, completed using reference TRBV13 and TRBJ2-6, is AAGVIQSPRHLIKEKRETATLKCYPIPRHDTVYWYQQGPGQDPQFLISFYEKMQSDKGSIPDRFSAQQFSDYHSELNMSSLELGDSALYFCVSGSGSSGANVLTFGAGSRLTVL.